This TCR beta chain emerged from a study of CD8 T cells in Susac syndrome. Regarding the study as a whole: An acknowledgment was made by the study that its TCR sequencing and HLA analysis involved relatively few individuals.

Healthy donors served as age- and sex-matched controls. Losses at the gene ends were 4 bases for V and 6 bases for J; bases not matched to a gene: 6. From germline, CDR1 is KGHSH and CDR2 LQKENI. The CDR3 has 15 residues. About this clonotype: Its antigen is not identified.

An input of 0.5 to 1 ug of RNA was subjected to reverse transcription using random hexamers. Coverage of TCR beta CDR3 amplification by immunoSEQ multiplex PCR extended to 54 Vbeta and 13 Jbeta. TCRdb reprocessed the immunoSEQ multiplex PCR reads via MiXCR and lists one record per CDR3 protein. The sample lists roughly 190,000 distinct CDR3 sequences; just under 95% were seen once. The sequenced sample was CD4+ T cells from PBMCs. V usage is TRBV18 and J usage is TRBJ1-4, with 9 bases that match TRBD1. The receptor comes from a human donor in good health. The DNA for the CDR3 is TGTGCCAGCTCACTCTCCGGGACAGGGTATGAAAAACTGTTTTTT. Its translation is CASSLSGTGYEKLFF. The variable domain in full, with the rest retrieved from reference TRBV18 and TRBJ1-4, is NAGVMQNPRHLVRRRGQEARLRCSPMKGHSHVYWYRQLPEEGLKFMVYLQKENIIDESGMPKERFSAEFPKEGPSILRIQQVVRGDSAAYFCASSLSGTGYEKLFFGSGTQLSVL.